The T cell receptor beta chain under discussion was sequenced for a study of T cell clonotyping in hematopoietic cell transplantation. In its sample, this clone ranks as large. Assay: immunoSEQ multiplex PCR; the TCRdb copy retains only in-frame clones and omits some. Of about 2,800 clones listed, 83% were seen once; the top ten hold about 30%. In germline, CDR1 is LNHDA, CDR2 SQIVND (reference sequence). The CDR3 has 13 residues. V shed 6 bases, J shed 6 bases, and the junction held 5 bases outside the gene matches. V usage is TRBV19 and J usage is TRBJ2-1; TRBD2 aligns across 7 bases. The sequencing used PBMCs, collected 180 days after allogeneic stem cell transplant. This receptor was identified in a female patient in her forties or fifties who had an allogeneic stem cell transplant from a related donor, so T cells may come from the graft donor. Some clones in this sample may be carry-over from other donors' samples. The chain's CDR3 is CASSSGEGNEQFF. The CDR3 bases are TGTGCCAGTAGCTCGGGGGAGGGCAATGAGCAGTTCTTC.